Reported below is one TCR beta chain. Its antigen is currently unknown. The CDR3 is 15 residues long. Germline V lookup: CDR1 MRHNA, CDR2 SNTAGT. V was cut by 6 bases and J by 1 base, with 12 bases left in between. Sequencing of cultured CD4+ T cell DNA used the Oncomine TCR Beta short-read assay. TCRdb analysed the PCR reads with MiXCR anew, one entry per CDR3 protein. The table shows some 14,000 distinct CDR3 sequences, with around 40% occurring only once. Treatment meaning: roughly ten-day PBMC culture with coronavirus spike peptide pools or control peptides (ViraFEST assay). The data stem from a study of vaccination and CD4 T cells after COVID-19. Overall study context: The authors used overlapping spike peptides from SARS-CoV-2, HCoV-NL63, HCoV-OC43 and HCoV-229E to stimulate cells.

Findings of the study overall: Rising from around 20 to 38, the median of SARS-CoV-2-reactive clonotypes did not change significantly.

The TCR sequence derives from a human donor who had recovered from COVID-19. The specimen was CD4+ T cells from blood, cultured in vitro, collected after SARS-CoV-2 vaccination. The rearrangement joins TRBV6-4 to TRBJ2-2, with D perhaps TRBD1 (6 bases). In DNA form, the CDR3 reads TGTGCCAGCAGGAGCGGACAGAGGAACACCGGGGAGCTGTTTTTT. This encodes CASRSGQRNTGELFF.